This TCR beta chain was sequenced for a study of T cells in Graves' hyperthyroidism and ophthalmopathy. Broader study findings: Blood also showed most of the thyroid clonotypes that were expanded above 0.001.

RNA transcripts gave rise to amplified TCR beta CDR3 regions. Carried out on the TCR CDR3, a first-round RT-PCR used the HTBI primer set. TCRdb analysed the multiplex PCR reads with MiXCR anew, one entry per CDR3 protein. Seen here are approximately 640,000 distinct CDR3 sequences, 45% observed once, and the top ten hold approximately 7.2%. For this clonotype: Its cognate antigen is unknown.

Germline CDR1 LNHNV, CDR2 YYDKDF (reference sequence). CDR3 length: 17 residues. V was cut by 3 bases and J by 2 bases, with 19 bases left in between. The gene calls are TRBV15 and TRBJ1-2; a weak D match, TRBD1 (6 bases). This receptor was obtained from an adult man with Graves' disease, either hyperthyroidism or ophthalmopathy (not recorded which). The sample consisted of peripheral blood or thyroid tissue (not recorded which). CDR3 bases: TGTGCCACCAGCAGCTGGGGGGCCAGACAGGACAACTATGGCTACACCTTC. The encoded protein is CATSSWGARQDNYGYTF.